Described below is a single TCR beta chain sequence and its context. As yet, its antigen is unknown. This CDR3 contains 15 residues. Germline CDR1 SNHLY, CDR2 FYNNEI. Between the trimmed V and J ends, which lost 4 bases and 0 bases, there was a span of 10 bases. These data originate in a study of cytomegalovirus exposure and HLA in healthy donors. Study results and limitations: An analysis was carried out at a later point. It showed that HLA-associated TCR beta chains were more clonally expanded than equally common non-associated chains.

PCR amplification relied on 60 Vbeta primers (plus 13 Jbeta primers). The repertoire was sequenced with immunoSEQ multiplex PCR; TCRdb's copy has only in-frame clones and lacks some. The data contain about 140,000 clones, roughly 80% of them singletons. The sequence derives from a female donor in good health and CMV-seronegative. The chain uses TRBV2 and TRBJ1-5; possible D gene TRBD1, 5 bases. Sequencing was carried out using PBMCs. The CDR3 loop is CASSVGRGSNQPQHF. As DNA, the CDR3 is TGTGCCAGCAGTGTAGGAAGGGGTAGCAATCAGCCCCAGCATTTT.